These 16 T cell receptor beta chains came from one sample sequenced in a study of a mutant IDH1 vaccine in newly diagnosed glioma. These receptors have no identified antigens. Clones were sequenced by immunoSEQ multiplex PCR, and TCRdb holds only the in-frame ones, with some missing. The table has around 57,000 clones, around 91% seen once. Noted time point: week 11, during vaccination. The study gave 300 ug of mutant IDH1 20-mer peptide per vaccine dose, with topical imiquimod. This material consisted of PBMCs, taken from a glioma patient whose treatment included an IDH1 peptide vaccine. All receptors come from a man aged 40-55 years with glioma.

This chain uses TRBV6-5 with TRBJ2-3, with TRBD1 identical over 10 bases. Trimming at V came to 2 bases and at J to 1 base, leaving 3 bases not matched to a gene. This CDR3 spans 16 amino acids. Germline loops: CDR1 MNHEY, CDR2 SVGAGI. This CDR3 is CASSYGTGVGTDTQYF. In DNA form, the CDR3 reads TGTGCCAGCAGTTACGGGACAGGGGTGGGCACAGATACGCAGTATTTT.

CDR3 DNA: TGTGCCAGCAGTGAAGAGAGCTTCTACGAGCAGTACGTC. Its translation: CASSEESFYEQYV. The rearrangement links TRBV6-1 to TRBJ2-7; D is ambiguous. Germline CDR1 reads MNHNS; CDR2 reads SASEGT. The germline V and J ends were trimmed by 1 base and 3 bases, with 7 bases remaining between them. The CDR3 totals 13 residues.

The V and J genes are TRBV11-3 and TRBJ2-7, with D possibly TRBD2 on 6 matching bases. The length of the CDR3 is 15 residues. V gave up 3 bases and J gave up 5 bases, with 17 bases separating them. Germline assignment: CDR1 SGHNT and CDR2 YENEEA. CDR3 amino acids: CASSLGGASPHEQYF. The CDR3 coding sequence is TGTGCCAGCAGCTTGGGCGGGGCCTCACCCCACGAGCAGTACTTC.

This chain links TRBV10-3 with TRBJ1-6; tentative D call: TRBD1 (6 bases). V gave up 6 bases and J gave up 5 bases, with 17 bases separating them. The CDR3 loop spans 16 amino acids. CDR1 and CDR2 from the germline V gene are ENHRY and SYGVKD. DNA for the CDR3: TGTGCCATCAGGGACGCAAACAGGGAAAATAATTCACCCCTCCACTTT. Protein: CAIRDANRENNSPLHF.

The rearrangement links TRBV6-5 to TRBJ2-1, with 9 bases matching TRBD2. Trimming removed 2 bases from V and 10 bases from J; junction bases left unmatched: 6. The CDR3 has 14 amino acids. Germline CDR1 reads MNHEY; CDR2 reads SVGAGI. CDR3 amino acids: CASSYAGGPGEQFF. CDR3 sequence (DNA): TGTGCCAGCAGTTACGCGGGAGGGCCAGGAGAGCAGTTCTTC.

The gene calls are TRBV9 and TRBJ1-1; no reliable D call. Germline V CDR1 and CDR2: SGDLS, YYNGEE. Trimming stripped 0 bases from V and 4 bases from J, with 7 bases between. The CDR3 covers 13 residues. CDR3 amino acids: CASSVVGSTEAFF. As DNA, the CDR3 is TGTGCCAGCAGCGTAGTCGGTAGCACTGAAGCTTTCTTT.

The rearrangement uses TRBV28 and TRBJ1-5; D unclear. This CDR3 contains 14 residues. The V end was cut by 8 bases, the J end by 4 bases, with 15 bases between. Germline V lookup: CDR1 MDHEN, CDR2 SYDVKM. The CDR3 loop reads CASGYRVNNQPQHF. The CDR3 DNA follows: TGTGCCAGCGGATATAGGGTCAATAATCAGCCCCAGCATTTT. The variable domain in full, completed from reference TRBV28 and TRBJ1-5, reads DVKVTQSSRYLVKRTGEKVFLECVQDMDHENMFWYRQDPGLGLRLIYFSYDVKMKEKGDIPEGYSVSREKKERFSLILESASTNQTSMYLCASGYRVNNQPQHFGDGTRLSIL.

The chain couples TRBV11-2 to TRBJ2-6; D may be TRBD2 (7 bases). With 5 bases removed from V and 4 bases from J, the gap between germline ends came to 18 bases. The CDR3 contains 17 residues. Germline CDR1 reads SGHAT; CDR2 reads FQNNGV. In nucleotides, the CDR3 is TGTGCCAGCAGCCATTGGATGGGGGGGCTCGGGGCCAACGTCCTGACTTTC. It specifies CASSHWMGGLGANVLTF.

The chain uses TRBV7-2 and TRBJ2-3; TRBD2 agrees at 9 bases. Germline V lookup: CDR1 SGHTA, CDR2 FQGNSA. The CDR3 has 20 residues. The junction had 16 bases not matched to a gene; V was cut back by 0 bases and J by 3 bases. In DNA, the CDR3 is TGTGCCAGCAGCTTAGCTCTGCCCCTCAAGACTAGCGGAGAAACAGATACGCAGTATTTT. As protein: CASSLALPLKTSGETDTQYF.

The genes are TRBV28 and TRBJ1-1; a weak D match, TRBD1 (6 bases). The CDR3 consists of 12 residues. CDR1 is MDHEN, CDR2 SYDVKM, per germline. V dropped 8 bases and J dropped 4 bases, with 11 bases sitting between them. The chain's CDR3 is CASGGWGTEAFF. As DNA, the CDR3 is TGTGCCAGCGGGGGCTGGGGCACTGAAGCTTTCTTT.

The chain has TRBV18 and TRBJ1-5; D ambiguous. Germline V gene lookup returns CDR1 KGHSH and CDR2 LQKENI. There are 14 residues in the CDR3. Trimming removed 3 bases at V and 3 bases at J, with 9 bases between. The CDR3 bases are TGTGCCAGCTCACCGCTGGGGAACAATCAGCCCCAGCATTTT. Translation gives CASSPLGNNQPQHF. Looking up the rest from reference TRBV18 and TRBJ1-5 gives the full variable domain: NAGVMQNPRHLVRRRGQEARLRCSPMKGHSHVYWYRQLPEEGLKFMVYLQKENIIDESGMPKERFSAEFPKEGPSILRIQQVVRGDSAAYFCASSPLGNNQPQHFGDGTRLSIL.

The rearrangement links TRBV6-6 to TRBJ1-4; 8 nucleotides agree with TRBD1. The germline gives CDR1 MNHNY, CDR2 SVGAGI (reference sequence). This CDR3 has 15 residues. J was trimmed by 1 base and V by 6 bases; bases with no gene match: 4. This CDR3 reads CASSSGQGTNEKLFF. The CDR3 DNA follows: TGTGCCAGCAGCTCCGGACAGGGAACTAATGAAAAACTGTTTTTT.

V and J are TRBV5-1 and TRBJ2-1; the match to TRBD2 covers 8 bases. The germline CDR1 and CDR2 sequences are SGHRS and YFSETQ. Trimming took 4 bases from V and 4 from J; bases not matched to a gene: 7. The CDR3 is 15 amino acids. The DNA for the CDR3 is TGCGCCAGCAGCCATGGACTAGCTCTTTACAATGAGCAGTTCTTC. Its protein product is CASSHGLALYNEQFF.

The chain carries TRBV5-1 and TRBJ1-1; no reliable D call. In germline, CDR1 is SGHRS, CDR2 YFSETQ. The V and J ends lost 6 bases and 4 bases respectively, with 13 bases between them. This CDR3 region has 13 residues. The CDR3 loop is CASKEGTSTEAFF. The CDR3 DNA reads TGCGCCAGCAAGGAGGGAACGAGCACTGAAGCTTTCTTT.

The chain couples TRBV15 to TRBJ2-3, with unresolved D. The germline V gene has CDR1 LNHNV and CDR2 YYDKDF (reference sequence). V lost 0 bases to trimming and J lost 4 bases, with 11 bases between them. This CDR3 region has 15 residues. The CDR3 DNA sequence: TGTGCCACCAGCAGAGAGGGTTCGGTAGCAGATACGCAGTATTTT. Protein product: CATSREGSVADTQYF.

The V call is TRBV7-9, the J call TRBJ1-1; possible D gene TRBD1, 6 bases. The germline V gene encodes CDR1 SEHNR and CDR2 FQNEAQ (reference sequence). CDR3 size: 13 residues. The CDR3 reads CMTGSNRNTEAFF. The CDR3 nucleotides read TGTATGACAGGTTCAAATAGAAACACTGAAGCTTTCTTT. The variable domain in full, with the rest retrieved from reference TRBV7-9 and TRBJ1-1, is DTGVSQNPRHKITKRGQNVTFRCDPISEHNRLYWYRQTLGQGPEFLTYFQNEAQLEKSRLLSDRFSAERPKGSFSTLEIQRTEQGDSAMYLCMTGSNRNTEAFFGQGTRLTVV.